This T cell receptor beta chain was identified during a study of shared clonotypes between healthy human individuals. Whole-study findings and limits: Shared clonotypes: roughly 4.5% naive CD4, approximately 3.4% naive CD8, 2.3% memory CD4, 0.4% to 0.45% memory CD8.

The CDR3 runs to 14 residues. Germline values: CDR1 SNHLY, CDR2 FYNNEI. V lost 3 bases, J lost 6 bases, and 15 bases lay in between. A CD45RA+ naive subset and a CD45RA-negative memory subset were split from CD4+ cells. The data were produced by immunoSEQ multiplex PCR, yet TCRdb's version contains in-frame clones alone and is incomplete. The sample yields approximately 2.1 million clones, 93% seen once. This clone was seen once. What it recognizes is unknown. This clonotype was sampled from a man between 18 and 29 years old in good health. Some clones in this sample may be carry-over from other donors' samples. This chain links TRBV2 with TRBJ2-7, with D hard to call. Sequenced input: naive CD4+ T cells from PBMCs. Subset denoted: CD45RA+ positively selected. DNA of the CDR3: TGTGCCAGCAGTGACTGGGGTGAGGATGTCGAGCAGTACTTC. Amino acid sequence: CASSDWGEDVEQYF.